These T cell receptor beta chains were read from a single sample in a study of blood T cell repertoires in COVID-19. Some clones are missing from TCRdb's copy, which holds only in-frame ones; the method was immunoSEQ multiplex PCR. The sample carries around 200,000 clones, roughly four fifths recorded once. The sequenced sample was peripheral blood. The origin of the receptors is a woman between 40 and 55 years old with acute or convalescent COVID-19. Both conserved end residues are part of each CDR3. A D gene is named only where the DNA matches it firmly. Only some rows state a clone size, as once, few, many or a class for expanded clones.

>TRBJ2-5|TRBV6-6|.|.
CASSQFSDSIYQETQYF
TGTGCCAGCAGTCAATTCTCGGACAGTATCTACCAAGAGACCCAGTACTTC
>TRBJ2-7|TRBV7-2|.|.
CASSFTGPSSYEQYF
TGTGCCAGCAGCTTTACAGGGCCGAGCTCCTACGAGCAGTACTTC
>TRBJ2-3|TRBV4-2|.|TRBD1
CASSQDPGTGGYTQYF
TGTGCCAGCAGCCAAGATCCCGGGACAGGGGGCTATACGCAGTATTTT
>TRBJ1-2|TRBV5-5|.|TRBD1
CASSSRDSETNYGYTF
TGTGCCAGCAGCTCCCGGGACAGCGAGACTAACTATGGCTACACCTTC
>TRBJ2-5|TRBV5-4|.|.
CASSLVAGRGYQETQYF
TGTGCCAGCAGCTTGGTGGCAGGGCGTGGGTACCAAGAGACCCAGTACTTC
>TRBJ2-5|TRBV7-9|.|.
CASLRVEGETQYF
TGTGCCAGCTTACGTGTCGAGGGAGAGACCCAGTACTTC
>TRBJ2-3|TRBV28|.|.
CASSLILAASTDTQYF
TGTGCCAGCAGTTTGATACTAGCCGCTAGCACAGATACGCAGTATTTT
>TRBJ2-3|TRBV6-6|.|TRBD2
CASSSGGTSGRDTQYF
TGTGCCAGCAGTTCCGGAGGGACTAGCGGGAGAGATACGCAGTATTTT
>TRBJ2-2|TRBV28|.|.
CASSFAQGTATGELFF
TGTGCCAGCAGTTTCGCGCAGGGGACCGCCACCGGGGAGCTGTTTTTT
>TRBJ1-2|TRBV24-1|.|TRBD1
CATMSNRGGYTF
TGTGCCACCATGTCAAACAGGGGCGGCTACACCTTC
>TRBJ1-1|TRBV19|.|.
CASGESGNTEAFF
TGTGCCAGTGGTGAATCGGGGAACACTGAAGCTTTCTTT
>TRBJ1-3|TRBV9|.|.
CASSRGANTIYF
TGTGCCAGCAGCAGGGGCGCGAACACCATATATTTT
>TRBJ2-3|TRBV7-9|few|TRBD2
CASSFLAGFGTDTQYF
TGTGCCAGCAGCTTTCTAGCGGGGTTTGGTACAGATACGCAGTATTTT
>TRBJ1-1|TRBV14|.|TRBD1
CASSQDMGQMNTEAFF
TGTGCCAGCAGCCAGGATATGGGACAGATGAACACTGAAGCTTTCTTT
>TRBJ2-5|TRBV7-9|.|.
CASSLSGVYQETQYF
TGTGCCAGCAGCTTATCGGGAGTATACCAAGAGACCCAGTACTTC
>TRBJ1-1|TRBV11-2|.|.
CASRMLRTFAEAFF
TGTGCCAGCAGGATGTTACGGACATTCGCTGAAGCTTTCTTT
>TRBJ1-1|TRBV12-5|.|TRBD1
CASGLTLTGLNTEAFF
TGTGCTAGTGGTTTGACATTGACAGGGTTGAACACTGAAGCTTTCTTT